This T cell receptor beta chain was profiled in a study of blood T cell repertoires in COVID-19. Study-wide background: COVID-19 samples collected from the United States, Italy and Spain covered acute and convalescent phases. PBMCs, B-cell-depleted T cells, or T cells provided the cDNA or gDNA that made up the material.

Authors' processing steps: Nucleated cell number was recorded as an estimate derived from reference gene primer amplification. Assay: immunoSEQ multiplex PCR; the TCRdb copy retains only in-frame clones and omits some. V and J calls and clone size follow that table, whereas D and trimming were derived from the DNA. This table holds 100,000 to 150,000 clones, nearly 90% found once. Seattle's cohort entered during active infection and was followed longitudinally. V was cut by 10 bases and J by 3 bases, with 10 bases left in between. Germline-derived CDR1 and CDR2 are MRHNA and SNTAGT. This CDR3 spans 11 amino acids.

The clonotype was recovered from a woman aged 55 to 70 with COVID-19, enrolled during active disease. The chain carries TRBV6-4 and TRBJ2-7; D may be TRBD1 (6 bases). Sequencing input: peripheral blood. The DNA of the CDR3 is TGTGCCACAACAGGGTTCTACGAGCAGTACTTC. Translated: CATTGFYEQYF.